This passage covers 19 T cell receptor beta chains from one sample sequenced in a study of PD-L1 blockade in urothelial cancer. Sequencing was performed with immunoSEQ multiplex PCR; in TCRdb, only in-frame clones are kept and a portion is missing. The table includes around 70,000 clones, 80% to 85% detected once. The sample in question was PBMCs, obtained around atezolizumab (anti-PD-L1) treatment. Receptors were obtained from a man aged 65-85 years with urothelial cancer.

The chain recombines TRBV19 with TRBJ1-5; D is possibly TRBD1 (6 bases). Germline V CDR1 and CDR2: LNHDA, SQIVND (reference sequence). Trimming pared 5 bases from V and 4 bases from J, leaving 15 bases between. CDR3 length equals 15 residues. The CDR3 bases are TGTGCCAGTAGTCATACAGGGATTGTAAATCAGCCCCAGCATTTT. It codes for CASSHTGIVNQPQHF.

The chain couples TRBV9 to TRBJ1-1, with TRBD1 matching over 7 bases. CDR3 length equals 14 residues. The V and J ends lost 1 base and 7 bases, in that order; junction bases with no gene match: 7. Germline V lookup: CDR1 SGDLS, CDR2 YYNGEE. This CDR3 is CASSVRPGGGEAFF. The CDR3 nucleotides are TGTGCCAGCAGCGTAAGGCCAGGGGGAGGTGAAGCTTTCTTT.

This clone appeared a single time. The V and J genes are TRBV30 and TRBJ2-1; the D is unclear. The length of the CDR3 is 13 residues. From germline, CDR1 is GTSNPN and CDR2 SVGIG (reference sequence). Trimming removed 0 bases from V and 4 bases from J, with 7 bases in between. The CDR3 nucleotides are TGTGCCTGGAGTGTAAATTATTACAATGAGCAGTTCTTC. Its translation is CAWSVNYYNEQFF.

The chain has TRBV27 and TRBJ2-7; 14 bases align to TRBD2. The ends lost 5 bases at V and 12 bases at J; junction bases unmatched: 12. CDR1 and CDR2 from the germline V gene are MNHEY and SMNVEV (reference sequence). The CDR3 is 15 amino acids. The CDR3 loop is CASSPGTSGGRIVYF. The DNA for the CDR3 is TGTGCCAGCAGTCCCGGGACTAGCGGGGGCCGAATAGTGTACTTC.

The V call is TRBV29-1, the J call TRBJ2-5, with 10 positions matching TRBD2. Unmatched junction bases numbered 11, after V lost 6 bases and J lost 4 bases. This CDR3 region has 15 residues. In germline, CDR1 is SQVTM, CDR2 ANQGSEA. CDR3 bases: TGCAGCGTGGGACTAATAGCGGGAGGACGAGAGACCCAGTACTTC. This translates into CSVGLIAGGRETQYF.

The rearrangement uses TRBV18 and TRBJ2-7; 7 nucleotides line up with TRBD2. V was clipped by 4 bases and J by 0 bases; unmatched bases: 3. This CDR3 is 14 amino acids long. The germline CDR1 and CDR2 sequences are KGHSH and LQKENI. The CDR3 sequence is CASSLQRGSYEQYF. The CDR3 coding sequence is TGTGCCAGCTCACTACAGCGGGGCTCCTACGAGCAGTACTTC.

This clone was seen only once. The V call is TRBV18, the J call TRBJ1-5; possible D gene TRBD1, 5 bases. The germline V and J ends were trimmed by 2 bases and 3 bases, with 11 bases remaining between them. In germline, CDR1 is KGHSH, CDR2 LQKENI. The CDR3 extends over 15 amino acids. CDR3 coding DNA: TGTGCCAGCTCACCAGGTCGACAGCCCAATCAGCCCCAGCATTTT. This sequence encodes CASSPGRQPNQPQHF.

V and J are TRBV12-5 and TRBJ2-1; weak D call: TRBD1 (5 bases). V shed 2 bases and J shed 3 bases, with 14 bases lying between them. The CDR3 extends over 16 amino acids. Germline values: CDR1 LGHNT, CDR2 FRNRAP. The CDR3 loop reads CASGLSQGGVYNEQFF. The CDR3 DNA reads as TGTGCTAGTGGTTTGTCCCAGGGTGGGGTCTACAATGAGCAGTTCTTC.

V usage is TRBV28 and J usage is TRBJ2-7, with D possibly matching TRBD2 (7 bases). Germline CDR1 MDHEN, CDR2 SYDVKM. The CDR3 has 15 amino acids. The V end lost 3 bases, the J end lost 4 bases, and 16 bases lay between the germline ends. The CDR3: CASSFQGGGSYEQYF. The CDR3, as DNA: TGTGCCAGCAGTTTTCAAGGGGGGGGATCTTACGAGCAGTACTTC.

The rearrangement uses TRBV28 and TRBJ2-1, with TRBD1 identical over 8 bases. Trimming cost V 5 bases and J 4 bases; bases outside gene matches: 4. Germline loops: CDR1 MDHEN, CDR2 SYDVKM. There are 14 residues in the CDR3. CDR3 sequence (DNA): TGTGCCAGCAGTACCCGGGACAGGTACAATGAGCAGTTCTTC. It specifies CASSTRDRYNEQFF.

CDR3 nucleotide sequence: TGTGCCATCAGTGGTGAGGTGAGGGGACTTGGGCTCAGCGAGCAGTACTTC. Encoded protein: CAISGEVRGLGLSEQYF. The rearrangement joins TRBV10-3 to TRBJ2-7; D is perhaps TRBD2 (6 bases). CDR1 is ENHRY and CDR2 is SYGVKD in the germline V gene. The CDR3 has 17 residues. With 4 bases removed from V and 6 bases from J, the gap between germline ends came to 25 bases.

The V and J genes are TRBV19 and TRBJ1-2, with TRBD1 as a possible D gene (6 bases). CDR3 size: 16 residues. V lost 6 bases and J lost 4, with 21 bases in between. From germline, CDR1 is LNHDA and CDR2 SQIVND (reference sequence). The CDR3 sequence is CASSPVGAGAPYGYTF. CDR3 bases: TGTGCCAGTAGCCCAGTTGGGGCAGGGGCTCCCTATGGCTACACCTTC.

Written as DNA, the CDR3 is TGTGCCAGCCGTCCGGGACAGGGGATCTATGGCTACACCTTC. This gives the protein CASRPGQGIYGYTF. This chain links TRBV28 with TRBJ1-2; the match to TRBD1 covers 10 bases. Germline CDR1 is MDHEN and CDR2 is SYDVKM. The CDR3 extends over 14 amino acids. J gave up 4 bases and V 8 bases, and 7 bases lay outside the gene matches.

The chain uses TRBV6-1 and TRBJ2-5; the D gene is possibly TRBD1 (5 bases). The germline CDR1 and CDR2 sequences are MNHNS and SASEGT. The length of the CDR3 is 12 residues. Trimming took 1 base from V and 7 from J, leaving 7 bases between them. The CDR3 region is CASSEVGPTQYF. CDR3 bases: TGTGCCAGCAGTGAAGTGGGGCCGACCCAGTACTTC.

This chain connects TRBV16 to TRBJ2-5; D may be TRBD2 (5 bases). The CDR3 extends over 14 amino acids. Germline-derived CDR1 and CDR2 are KGHSY and FQNENV. The V end was cut by 2 bases, the J end by 1 base, with 8 bases between. The CDR3 DNA reads as TGTGCCAGCAGCCAAGGACTGTTCCAAGAGACCCAGTACTTC. Its translation: CASSQGLFQETQYF.

The rearrangement links TRBV2 to TRBJ1-2; 8 nucleotides align to TRBD1. V was clipped by 11 bases and J by 6 bases; unmatched bases: 14. From germline, CDR1 is SNHLY and CDR2 FYNNEI. This CDR3 is built from 14 residues. The CDR3 loop is CAGSSGQGGDGYTF. The CDR3 DNA sequence: TGTGCCGGTTCCTCCGGACAGGGAGGCGATGGCTACACCTTC.

The chain uses TRBV30 and TRBJ2-2; D uncertain. The CDR3 runs 13 residues. V lost 0 bases to trimming and J lost 5 bases, with 7 bases between them. The germline V gene encodes CDR1 GTSNPN and CDR2 SVGIG (reference sequence). CDR3 in amino acids: CAWSVIRTGELFF. CDR3 coding DNA: TGTGCCTGGAGTGTAATCCGTACCGGGGAGCTGTTTTTT.

The chain links TRBV19 to TRBJ1-4, with TRBD1 matching 7 bases. In germline, CDR1 is LNHDA, CDR2 SQIVND (reference sequence). The CDR3 length is 16 residues. V gave up 7 bases and J gave up 4 bases; unmatched junction bases: 12. The CDR3 here is CASTSAGGQLNEKLFF. In DNA, the CDR3 is TGTGCCAGTACCTCGGCCGGGGGACAGCTTAATGAAAAACTGTTTTTT. The full variable domain, in which reference TRBV19 and TRBJ1-4 provide the parts outside the CDR3, is DGGITQSPKYLFRKEGQNVTLSCEQNLNHDAMYWYRQDPGQGLRLIYYSQIVNDFQKGDIAEGYSVSREKKESFPLTVTSAQKNPTAFYLCASTSAGGQLNEKLFFGSGTQLSVL.

This chain connects TRBV5-4 to TRBJ2-7, with a weak D call TRBD1 (6 bases). V was shortened by 4 bases and J by 2 bases, with 10 bases between the two germline ends. Germline assignment: CDR1 SGHNT and CDR2 YYREEE (reference sequence). This CDR3 has 13 amino acids. The CDR3 DNA reads TGTGCCAGCAGCCCGACAGGAGCCTACGAGCAGTACTTC. Translated: CASSPTGAYEQYF.